There are many counts of the clone carrying this T cell receptor beta chain. Through Arm-PCR of CDR3 regions and iRepertoire HTBI primers, TCR beta libraries were built. Each CDR3 protein is one row after TCRdb ran MiXCR on the multiplex PCR reads. The sample carries approximately 230,000 distinct CDR3 sequences, 18% recorded once. The time point denotes: newly diagnosed GD, antithyroid drugs for less than 3 months. RNA extracted from PBMCs served as the sequencing template. This specimen belongs to a study of regulatory T cells in long-lasting Graves disease. The TCR originated in a female donor with Graves disease. This sample comprised peripheral blood mononuclear cells (PBMCs), obtained at new diagnosis, from a patient treated with antithyroid drugs.

The CDR3 DNA reads as TGTGCCAGCCGCCCCTGGGGCAGGTCCACCTACGAGCAGTACTTC. The encoded protein is CASRPWGRSTYEQYF. V and J are TRBV11-2 and TRBJ2-7; D possibly corresponds to TRBD1 (5 bases). This CDR3 comprises 15 residues. Germline CDR1 and CDR2: SGHAT and FQNNGV. V was shortened by 8 bases and J by 2 bases, with 19 bases between the two germline ends.